A selection of T cell receptor beta chains follows, all from one sample in a study of shared clonotypes between healthy human individuals. The assay was immunoSEQ multiplex PCR, and TCRdb's table has in-frame clones only and misses some. The table includes 950,000 to 1,200,000 clones, around three quarters detected once. Sequenced input: memory CD4+ T cells from PBMCs. Every receptor here comes from a man in his late teens or twenties in good health. Some clones in this sample may be carry-over from other donors' samples. Both conserved end residues are part of each CDR3. The D gene is left open where the match is weak. The listing skips clone size in some rows; elsewhere it reads once, few, many or a size class.

v_gene: TRBV11-3; d_gene: TRBD2; j_gene: TRBJ2-5; abundance: .; CDR3nt: TGTGCCAGCAGCTTCGGTATAGCGGGAGGCGGTCGAGAGACCCAGTACTTC; CDR3aa: CASSFGIAGGGRETQYF
v_gene: TRBV2; d_gene: .; j_gene: TRBJ2-3; abundance: .; CDR3nt: TGTGCCAGCAGCTCAGATACTATCAACCTCGATACGCAGTATTTT; CDR3aa: CASSSDTINLDTQYF
v_gene: TRBV6-6; d_gene: .; j_gene: TRBJ2-1; abundance: once; CDR3nt: TGTGCCAGCACGCCGGACTCCCAGTTGGGTGGCAATGAGCAGTTCTTC; CDR3aa: CASTPDSQLGGNEQFF
v_gene: TRBV6-1; d_gene: .; j_gene: TRBJ1-2; abundance: .; CDR3nt: TGTGCCAGCAGTGAAGCGCGCCAGGGAAGGTATGGCTACACCTTC; CDR3aa: CASSEARQGRYGYTF
v_gene: TRBV7-2; d_gene: .; j_gene: TRBJ2-1; abundance: .; CDR3nt: TGTGCCAGCAGGTCATACGTGGGAAGCTCCTACAATGAGCAGTTCTTC; CDR3aa: CASRSYVGSSYNEQFF
v_gene: TRBV18; d_gene: TRBD1; j_gene: TRBJ1-2; abundance: once; CDR3nt: TGTGCCAGCTCACCACTGAGGACAGGGGATGGCTACACCTTC; CDR3aa: CASSPLRTGDGYTF
v_gene: TRBV7-9; d_gene: .; j_gene: TRBJ2-3; abundance: .; CDR3nt: TGTGCCAGCAGCTTAACGATAGGATACACAGATACGCAGTATTTT; CDR3aa: CASSLTIGYTDTQYF
v_gene: TRBV6-1; d_gene: .; j_gene: TRBJ2-7; abundance: .; CDR3nt: TGTGCCAGCAGTGAGGAGGGTAGCAGGGATTCCTACGAGCAGTACTTC; CDR3aa: CASSEEGSRDSYEQYF
v_gene: TRBV12-5; d_gene: .; j_gene: TRBJ2-2; abundance: few; CDR3nt: TGTGCTAGTGGCACAGGGTACACCGGGGAGCTGTTTTTT; CDR3aa: CASGTGYTGELFF
v_gene: TRBV18; d_gene: .; j_gene: TRBJ1-4; abundance: .; CDR3nt: TGTGCCAGCTCACCACTGCGAGCTAATGAAAAACTGTTTTTT; CDR3aa: CASSPLRANEKLFF
v_gene: TRBV10-1; d_gene: TRBD1; j_gene: TRBJ2-5; abundance: .; CDR3nt: TGCGCAAAAGCCAAGGACAGGGTACAAGAGACCCAGTACTTC; CDR3aa: CAKAKDRVQETQYF
v_gene: TRBV7-2; d_gene: .; j_gene: TRBJ2-5; abundance: .; CDR3nt: TGTGCCAGCAGTTTTATCGTCGGAGAGACCCAGTACTTC; CDR3aa: CASSFIVGETQYF
v_gene: TRBV19; d_gene: .; j_gene: TRBJ1-1; abundance: .; CDR3nt: TGTGCCACCTACGCGGGGTTAAGTGTGGGCACTGAAGCTTTCTTT; CDR3aa: CATYAGLSVGTEAFF
v_gene: TRBV6-1; d_gene: .; j_gene: TRBJ1-4; abundance: few; CDR3nt: TGTGCCAGCAGACTCAGGGGCTGGTTGGACGAAAAACTGTTTTTT; CDR3aa: CASRLRGWLDEKLFF
v_gene: TRBV28; d_gene: .; j_gene: TRBJ2-6; abundance: .; CDR3nt: TGTGCCAGCAGTTTCCCTGTGACAGGTAGAAACGTCCTGACTTTC; CDR3aa: CASSFPVTGRNVLTF
v_gene: TRBV7-2; d_gene: .; j_gene: TRBJ1-1; abundance: .; CDR3nt: TGTGCCAGCAGGGGCGGGCCGAACACTGAAGCTTTCTTT; CDR3aa: CASRGGPNTEAFF
v_gene: TRBV28; d_gene: TRBD1; j_gene: TRBJ1-1; abundance: .; CDR3nt: TGTGCCAGCAGGAGAGGGGACAGGGGGCCCACTGAAGCTTTCTTT; CDR3aa: CASRRGDRGPTEAFF
v_gene: TRBV19; d_gene: TRBD2; j_gene: TRBJ2-3; abundance: .; CDR3nt: TGTGCCAGTCATCTAGCGGGATCTGGAGATACGCAGTATTTT; CDR3aa: CASHLAGSGDTQYF
v_gene: TRBV4-1; d_gene: .; j_gene: TRBJ2-7; abundance: .; CDR3nt: TGCGCCAGCAGCCGACAGGGTAACCTCCGGGAGTACGAGCAGTACTTC; CDR3aa: CASSRQGNLREYEQYF
v_gene: TRBV28; d_gene: TRBD1; j_gene: TRBJ1-1; abundance: .; CDR3nt: TGTGCCAGCAGCCTCCCCGGACAGGGAAACACTGAAGCTTTCTTT; CDR3aa: CASSLPGQGNTEAFF
v_gene: TRBV7-3; d_gene: .; j_gene: TRBJ2-3; abundance: .; CDR3nt: TGTGCCAGCAGCATCCCGGGGGGCACAGATACGCAGTATTTT; CDR3aa: CASSIPGGTDTQYF
v_gene: TRBV10-3; d_gene: .; j_gene: TRBJ1-2; abundance: once; CDR3nt: TGTGCCATCAGTCCAGAAAACTATGGCTACACCTTC; CDR3aa: CAISPENYGYTF
v_gene: TRBV7-9; d_gene: .; j_gene: TRBJ2-7; abundance: .; CDR3nt: TGTGCCAGCAGCAGCCCGACAGTGAAGTACGAGCAGTACTTC; CDR3aa: CASSSPTVKYEQYF
v_gene: TRBV6-1; d_gene: .; j_gene: TRBJ1-2; abundance: .; CDR3nt: TGTGCCAGCAGACCTGACAGCTTATATGGCTACACCTTC; CDR3aa: CASRPDSLYGYTF
v_gene: TRBV28; d_gene: .; j_gene: TRBJ2-7; abundance: .; CDR3nt: TGTGCCAGCAGTCAGAGCGGAGGCGGGGACTACGAGCAGTACTTC; CDR3aa: CASSQSGGGDYEQYF
v_gene: TRBV27; d_gene: .; j_gene: TRBJ2-3; abundance: .; CDR3nt: TGTGCCAGCCTACGAAACGGACTTAGCACAGATACGCAGTATTTT; CDR3aa: CASLRNGLSTDTQYF
v_gene: TRBV7-3; d_gene: TRBD2; j_gene: TRBJ2-7; abundance: .; CDR3nt: TGTGCCAGCAGCTTCGGACTAGCGGGAGTCGACGAGCAGTACTTC; CDR3aa: CASSFGLAGVDEQYF
v_gene: TRBV9; d_gene: .; j_gene: TRBJ2-7; abundance: .; CDR3nt: TGTGCCAGCAGCGGGCAGGGAAGAAGCGAGCAGTACTTC; CDR3aa: CASSGQGRSEQYF
v_gene: TRBV30; d_gene: TRBD2; j_gene: TRBJ2-5; abundance: .; CDR3nt: TGTGCCTGGCAGCGGGAGGTCCAAGAGACCCAGTACTTC; CDR3aa: CAWQREVQETQYF
v_gene: TRBV6-1; d_gene: .; j_gene: TRBJ2-5; abundance: .; CDR3nt: TGTGCCAGCAATGCAGGGCCCGAGACCCAGTACTTC; CDR3aa: CASNAGPETQYF
v_gene: TRBV2; d_gene: .; j_gene: TRBJ1-5; abundance: once; CDR3nt: TGTGCCAGCAGTGAAAGGACGATGGAACAGCCCCAGCATTTT; CDR3aa: CASSERTMEQPQHF
v_gene: TRBV6-1; d_gene: .; j_gene: TRBJ2-3; abundance: few; CDR3nt: TGTGCCAGCAGTGACGGGGGAAGCACAGATACGCAGTATTTT; CDR3aa: CASSDGGSTDTQYF
v_gene: TRBV7-2; d_gene: TRBD1; j_gene: TRBJ1-1; abundance: .; CDR3nt: TGTGCCAGCAGACGACAGGGGGCTGGCACTGAAGCTTTCTTT; CDR3aa: CASRRQGAGTEAFF
v_gene: TRBV10-3; d_gene: .; j_gene: TRBJ2-7; abundance: .; CDR3nt: TGTGCCATCAGTGAGTCGAGTTATGCCGGGAGTTCCGAGCAGTACTTC; CDR3aa: CAISESSYAGSSEQYF
v_gene: TRBV5-1; d_gene: .; j_gene: TRBJ2-6; abundance: .; CDR3nt: TGCGCCAGCAGCGACCGGTACTCTGGGGCCAACGTCCTGACTTTC; CDR3aa: CASSDRYSGANVLTF
v_gene: TRBV5-1; d_gene: .; j_gene: TRBJ2-1; abundance: .; CDR3nt: TGCGCCAGCAGCCCCTTTAATAGTAACAATGAGCAGTTCTTC; CDR3aa: CASSPFNSNNEQFF
v_gene: TRBV21-1; d_gene: .; j_gene: TRBJ1-5; abundance: .; CDR3nt: TGTGCCAGCCGCAGAGCCCAGGGGGATTATCAGCCCCAGCATTTT; CDR3aa: CASRRAQGDYQPQHF
v_gene: TRBV9; d_gene: TRBD1; j_gene: TRBJ2-1; abundance: once; CDR3nt: TGTGCCAGCAGCGTAGGAGGGGGACAGACCTACAATGAGCAGTTCTTC; CDR3aa: CASSVGGGQTYNEQFF
v_gene: TRBV7-2; d_gene: TRBD2; j_gene: TRBJ2-7; abundance: few; CDR3nt: TGTGCCAGCAGCTTAGCAGGACTAGCGGGGGATCCCTACGAGCAGTACTTC; CDR3aa: CASSLAGLAGDPYEQYF
v_gene: TRBV11-2; d_gene: .; j_gene: TRBJ1-1; abundance: .; CDR3nt: TGTGCCAGCAGCCGAGGACAGCGAAGGGGACTGGGCACTGAAGCTTTCTTT; CDR3aa: CASSRGQRRGLGTEAFF
v_gene: TRBV9; d_gene: .; j_gene: TRBJ2-3; abundance: .; CDR3nt: TGTGCCAGCAGCCCGTTCGCCCGGAGCACAGATACGCAGTATTTT; CDR3aa: CASSPFARSTDTQYF
v_gene: TRBV18; d_gene: .; j_gene: TRBJ2-1; abundance: .; CDR3nt: TGTGCCAGCTCCCACAGGCAGGGGGGGTACAATGAGCAGTTCTTC; CDR3aa: CASSHRQGGYNEQFF